A selection of T cell receptor beta chains follows, all from one sample in a study of OX40 agonist ivuxolimab in advanced cancers. TCRdb keeps only in-frame clones here, not all; method: immunoSEQ multiplex PCR. The sample carries over 50,000 clones, around four fifths recorded once. This sample comprised CD4+ or CD8+ T cells sorted from blood, obtained in a trial of the OX40 agonist ivuxolimab. The source is an adult with an advanced solid tumor such as melanoma, head and neck, liver or kidney cancer. The CDR3 runs from the conserved cysteine through the conserved F or W. A D gene is named only where the DNA matches it firmly. Clone size is stated in some rows and not others, as once, few, many or a class when expanded.

J gene: TRBJ2-7; V gene: TRBV5-4; D gene: -; clone size: once; CDR3 DNA: TGTGCCAGCAGCGTGGACGGATACTCCTACGAGCAGTACTTC; CDR3 protein: CASSVDGYSYEQYF
J gene: TRBJ2-1; V gene: TRBV29-1; D gene: TRBD2; clone size: -; CDR3 DNA: TGCAGCGTTGAAGGGTGGGCGGGAGCGTCCTACAATGAGCAGTTCTTC; CDR3 protein: CSVEGWAGASYNEQFF
J gene: TRBJ2-3; V gene: TRBV14; D gene: -; clone size: -; CDR3 DNA: TGTGCCAGCAGCCAAGACTATAGGGGAGGAGATACGCAGTATTTT; CDR3 protein: CASSQDYRGGDTQYF
J gene: TRBJ2-7; V gene: TRBV29-1; D gene: -; clone size: -; CDR3 DNA: TGCAGCGTTGAAGGGCAGGGCGCCTACGAGCAGTACTTC; CDR3 protein: CSVEGQGAYEQYF
J gene: TRBJ2-7; V gene: TRBV10-2; D gene: -; clone size: few; CDR3 DNA: TGCGCCAGCAGTGACAGGGGCTACGAGCAGTACTTC; CDR3 protein: CASSDRGYEQYF
J gene: TRBJ1-1; V gene: TRBV10-2; D gene: -; clone size: -; CDR3 DNA: TGCGCCAGCAGTGACCAACAGGGTGCTTACACTGAAGCTTTCTTT; CDR3 protein: CASSDQQGAYTEAFF
J gene: TRBJ2-3; V gene: TRBV2; D gene: TRBD2; clone size: -; CDR3 DNA: TGTGCCAGCAGTGAACTCGGCCTAGCGGCAGATACGCAGTATTTT; CDR3 protein: CASSELGLAADTQYF
J gene: TRBJ2-5; V gene: TRBV28; D gene: TRBD2; clone size: -; CDR3 DNA: TGTGCCAGCAGCCGACTAGCGGACCAAGAGACCCAGTACTTC; CDR3 protein: CASSRLADQETQYF
J gene: TRBJ1-2; V gene: TRBV6-6; D gene: -; clone size: once; CDR3 DNA: TGTGCCAGCAGTATCCGACAGGTTTCGGATGGCTACACCTTC; CDR3 protein: CASSIRQVSDGYTF
J gene: TRBJ2-7; V gene: TRBV11-2; D gene: TRBD2; clone size: -; CDR3 DNA: TGTGCCAGCTTGAAGGGACTAGCGGGGGGGCAAGATATCTACGAGCAGTACTTC; CDR3 protein: CASLKGLAGGQDIYEQYF
J gene: TRBJ2-1; V gene: TRBV10-3; D gene: TRBD2; clone size: once; CDR3 DNA: TGTGCCATCCGGGCGGGGGGGCTTAGTGAGCAGTTCTTC; CDR3 protein: CAIRAGGLSEQFF
J gene: TRBJ1-2; V gene: TRBV30; D gene: -; clone size: -; CDR3 DNA: TGTGCCTGGAGCTCCGTCGGGTCAGATTATGGCTACACCTTC; CDR3 protein: CAWSSVGSDYGYTF
J gene: TRBJ2-7; V gene: TRBV6-5; D gene: -; clone size: -; CDR3 DNA: TGTGCCAGCAGTTACTCAGGCGAGCAGTACTTC; CDR3 protein: CASSYSGEQYF
J gene: TRBJ2-7; V gene: TRBV10-1; D gene: -; clone size: -; CDR3 DNA: TGCGCCAGCAGTGAGTCGATCTCCTACGAGCAGTACTTC; CDR3 protein: CASSESISYEQYF
J gene: TRBJ2-1; V gene: TRBV7-2; D gene: TRBD2; clone size: -; CDR3 DNA: TGTGCCAGCAGCTTAGATGGCGGGAGCTCCTACAATGAGCAGTTCTTC; CDR3 protein: CASSLDGGSSYNEQFF
J gene: TRBJ2-1; V gene: TRBV2; D gene: TRBD2; clone size: once; CDR3 DNA: TGTGCCAGCAGTGAATATGTGACTAGCGGGAGGAGCTCCTACAATGAGCAGTTCTTC; CDR3 protein: CASSEYVTSGRSSYNEQFF
J gene: TRBJ1-2; V gene: TRBV18; D gene: TRBD1; clone size: few; CDR3 DNA: TGTGCCAGCTCAGCCGGACAGGGAGACTATGGCTACACCTTC; CDR3 protein: CASSAGQGDYGYTF
J gene: TRBJ1-5; V gene: TRBV2; D gene: -; clone size: -; CDR3 DNA: TGTGCCAGCTCCCGCATGGGGCAGAATGGCAATCAGCCCCAGCATTTT; CDR3 protein: CASSRMGQNGNQPQHF
J gene: TRBJ1-3; V gene: TRBV28; D gene: TRBD1; clone size: -; CDR3 DNA: TGTGCCAGCAGTCCCCCCCTGACAGGGGTCTCTGGAAACACCATATATTTT; CDR3 protein: CASSPPLTGVSGNTIYF
J gene: TRBJ1-1; V gene: TRBV7-6; D gene: TRBD1; clone size: -; CDR3 DNA: TGTGCCAGCAGCTTAGAACAGGGGGCCCTAGGAACTGAAGCTTTCTTT; CDR3 protein: CASSLEQGALGTEAFF
J gene: TRBJ2-4; V gene: TRBV7-9; D gene: -; clone size: -; CDR3 DNA: TGTGCCAGCAGCTTAGGGCAGCCCTCCAAAAACATTCAGTACTTC; CDR3 protein: CASSLGQPSKNIQYF
J gene: TRBJ2-5; V gene: TRBV5-6; D gene: TRBD1; clone size: -; CDR3 DNA: TGTGCCAGCAGCTTTTTTCTTTCAGGGGGTGGGGAGACCCAGTACTTC; CDR3 protein: CASSFFLSGGGETQYF
J gene: TRBJ2-7; V gene: TRBV7-2; D gene: TRBD2; clone size: -; CDR3 DNA: TGTGCCAGCAGTCTAGCGGTCGCCGGGACTAGCTCCTTTTACGAGCAGTACTTC; CDR3 protein: CASSLAVAGTSSFYEQYF
J gene: TRBJ2-6; V gene: TRBV6-1; D gene: -; clone size: -; CDR3 DNA: TGTGCCAGCAGTGAAGTTCAACAGTTCACTGTTGCAGCCAACGTCCTGACTTTC; CDR3 protein: CASSEVQQFTVAANVLTF
J gene: TRBJ2-7; V gene: TRBV10-1; D gene: -; clone size: few; CDR3 DNA: TGCGCCAGCAGTGCTCACGGTGGGTACGAGCAGTACTTC; CDR3 protein: CASSAHGGYEQYF
J gene: TRBJ1-1; V gene: TRBV14; D gene: -; clone size: -; CDR3 DNA: TGTGCCAGCAGAAGAGGGAGTGACGCTTTCTTT; CDR3 protein: CASRRGSDAFF
J gene: TRBJ1-2; V gene: TRBV28; D gene: -; clone size: -; CDR3 DNA: TGTGCCAGCAGTTTATTGACGGGAAGGATGGTCTATGGCTACACCTTC; CDR3 protein: CASSLLTGRMVYGYTF
J gene: TRBJ1-1; V gene: TRBV2; D gene: -; clone size: -; CDR3 DNA: TGTGCCAGCAGTGTCAGGAGGGGAGACACTGAAGCTTTCTTT; CDR3 protein: CASSVRRGDTEAFF
J gene: TRBJ2-3; V gene: TRBV7-2; D gene: TRBD2; clone size: -; CDR3 DNA: TGTGCCAGCAGCTCGGGACTAGCGGGAGAGGTAGATACGCAGTATTTT; CDR3 protein: CASSSGLAGEVDTQYF
J gene: TRBJ2-1; V gene: TRBV2; D gene: -; clone size: few; CDR3 DNA: TGTGCCAGCAGCGGCGAACTTGACAATGAGCAGTTCTTC; CDR3 protein: CASSGELDNEQFF
J gene: TRBJ1-3; V gene: TRBV11-2; D gene: -; clone size: once; CDR3 DNA: TGTGCCAGCAGCAAAAATGGGGACACCATATATTTT; CDR3 protein: CASSKNGDTIYF
J gene: TRBJ1-2; V gene: TRBV15; D gene: -; clone size: -; CDR3 DNA: TGTGCCACCACTTGGGCATACGACTATGGCTACACCTTC; CDR3 protein: CATTWAYDYGYTF
J gene: TRBJ1-3; V gene: TRBV6-5; D gene: -; clone size: few; CDR3 DNA: TGTGCCAGCAGCAAGGGGTTCGGAAACACCATATATTTT; CDR3 protein: CASSKGFGNTIYF
J gene: TRBJ1-2; V gene: TRBV6-6; D gene: TRBD1; clone size: -; CDR3 DNA: TGTGCCAGCACCAAAACGGGGACAGGGGCGAATGGCTACACCTTC; CDR3 protein: CASTKTGTGANGYTF
J gene: TRBJ2-5; V gene: TRBV10-1; D gene: -; clone size: -; CDR3 DNA: TGCGCCAGCCGCTCGGGTGATCAAGGGACCCAGTACTTC; CDR3 protein: CASRSGDQGTQYF
J gene: TRBJ1-1; V gene: TRBV30; D gene: -; clone size: -; CDR3 DNA: TGTGCCTGGACCCGTTACCGCACTTCGGCGACTGAAGCTTTCTTT; CDR3 protein: CAWTRYRTSATEAFF
J gene: TRBJ2-1; V gene: TRBV5-6; D gene: TRBD2; clone size: -; CDR3 DNA: TGTGCCAGCACCCCGACTAGCGGGTACAATGAGCAGTTCTTC; CDR3 protein: CASTPTSGYNEQFF
J gene: TRBJ1-2; V gene: TRBV28; D gene: -; clone size: -; CDR3 DNA: TGTGCCAGCAGGGACGGGCAGAACTATGGCTACACCTTC; CDR3 protein: CASRDGQNYGYTF
J gene: TRBJ1-2; V gene: TRBV7-9; D gene: -; clone size: -; CDR3 DNA: TGTGCCAGCAGCCAAGATGACATGACTAATGGCTACACCTTC; CDR3 protein: CASSQDDMTNGYTF
J gene: TRBJ2-5; V gene: TRBV7-9; D gene: -; clone size: -; CDR3 DNA: TGTGCCAGCAGCTTACAGGGACCCCAAGAGACCCAGTACTTC; CDR3 protein: CASSLQGPQETQYF